The clone carrying this TCR beta chain has a handful of counts. Its antigen is not known. There are 18 residues in the CDR3. The trim removed 1 base at V and 0 bases at J, leaving 9 bases unmatched. From germline, CDR1 is DFQATT and CDR2 SNEGSKA (reference sequence). This entry comes from a study of blood T cells in healthy people across ages. Study-level points and caveats: The CMV status of each donor remained undetermined, and this could have confounded shifts in expanded clonotypes. Per million T cells, TCR beta diversity dropped roughly linearly as age increased. Leaving the PBMCs unsorted stopped any conclusive comparison of naive versus antigen-experienced cells.

The second PCR ran about 6 to 12 cycles with a sample-barcoded 5' primer and J-beta primers. TCRdb processed the 5' RACE reads anew with MiXCR; each CDR3 protein has one entry. The top ten clones hold under 30% of a sample with around 1,900,000 distinct CDR3 sequences, about 39% of them seen once. The chain joins TRBV20-1 to TRBJ2-1; 10 bases align to TRBD2. This receptor was taken from a human donor in good health. Sequencing input: blood. The CDR3 sequence: CSARVLAGGRSSYNEQFF. CDR3 in DNA: TGCAGTGCTAGAGTATTAGCGGGGGGCAGGAGCTCCTACAATGAGCAGTTCTTC.